Listed below are T cell receptor beta chains from one sample, sequenced in a study of cytotoxic CD8 clonotypes in ibrutinib-treated CLL. Assay used: immunoSEQ multiplex PCR; TCRdb lists only in-frame clones, some missing. Of 250,000 to 350,000 clones in the sample, around 76% were seen once. The material sequenced was PBMCs, taken at disease progression, from a patient treated with ibrutinib. Receptors originate from a human donor with chronic lymphocytic leukemia. The conserved cysteine and the conserved F or W are not part of the CDR3 here.

v_gene	len	j_gene	CDR3aa
TRBV29-1	9	TRBJ1-2	SVEASYGYT
TRBV12-5	10	TRBJ1-2	ASGSGRYGYT
TRBV5-6	12	TRBJ2-7	ASSLRGGLEEQY
TRBV19	12	TRBJ2-5	ASSYETVGETQY
TRBV15	16	TRBJ1-1	ATSRGIRFAGSGTEAF
TRBV10-3	12	TRBJ2-7	AISEVRFSYEQY
TRBV19	12	TRBJ1-1	ASYESVVNTEAF
TRBV28	10	TRBJ1-2	ASSLFAGGYT
TRBV5-4	13	TRBJ2-5	ASSSNQGGRETQY
TRBV19	12	TRBJ1-1	ASWAEAMNTEAF
TRBV7-9	12	TRBJ1-4	ASRSTQGRSKLF
TRBV4-1	14	TRBJ2-6	ASSQVAGFGANVLT
TRBV29-1	11	TRBJ2-1	SVKQGAIGEQF
TRBV2	9	TRBJ2-1	ASSGGNEQF
TRBV2	13	TRBJ2-5	ASRRGDWGRETQY
TRBV4-2	14	TRBJ1-5	ASSQQWTVSNQPQH
TRBV11-3	11	TRBJ2-5	ASSPRLEETQY
TRBV25-1	12	TRBJ2-4	ASIRRHTQNIQY
TRBV4-2	15	TRBJ2-1	ASSQARGKSSYNEQF
TRBV23-1	14	TRBJ2-1	ASSQSPGPVYNEQF
TRBV6-1	12	TRBJ2-7	ASNPLGAPYEQY
TRBV19	12	TRBJ1-2	ASRPQGFPYGYT
TRBV7-2	12	TRBJ2-7	ASSFSGVPYEQY
TRBV4-1	16	TRBJ1-2	ASSQIGLRDTNNYGYT
TRBV6-5	12	TRBJ2-5	ASSLQDSQETQY